This T cell receptor (beta chain) was identified in a study of identical twins. Each CDR3 protein is one row after TCRdb ran MiXCR on the 5' RACE reads. The table includes 600,000 to 700,000 distinct CDR3 sequences, roughly 20% detected once. The V segment lost 0 bases and the J segment 9 bases; nucleotides outside the gene matches: 6. The length of the CDR3 is 15 residues. Germline-derived CDR1 and CDR2 are SGDLS and YYNGEE. This clonotype was seen a few times. The sample also formed part of further work on T cells expressing NK-cell markers.

V and J are TRBV9 and TRBJ2-1, with 10 bases lining up with TRBD2. Sequencing used PBMCs. This sequence originates from a woman younger than 35 in good health. CDR3: CASSVVAGGLGEQFF. CDR3 coding DNA: TGTGCCAGCAGCGTAGTAGCGGGGGGATTGGGTGAGCAGTTCTTC.